This TCR beta chain is from a study of response to subunit inactivated influenza vaccine listed by TCRdb under 2018. Describing the broader study: To follow how T cells responded to a trivalent subunit inactivated influenza vaccine, the researchers relied on deep quantitative profiling of the T cell receptor repertoire. What the study reported, not specific to this receptor: The authors proposed that each seasonal influenza vaccination may bring in only a limited number of new T cells.

V is reduced by 0 bases and J by 11 bases, leaving a spacing of 11 bases between them. CDR1 and CDR2, per the germline V gene (reference sequence), are LNHNV and YYDKDF. The CDR3, cysteine through phenylalanine, is 13 amino acids long. Kept here is only the CDR3 DNA, which spans 39 bases and is read in frame from base 1. The library was obtained by RT-PCR. For sequencing, an Illumina HiSeq 2500 was employed. In TCRdb, the public reads were trimmed at Q25 with fastp and aligned with MiXCR, with productive beta chains retained. Identical CDR3 protein sequences are pooled into one entry, listed with their most common genes and DNA. Counted in this sample were hundreds of thousands of distinct CDR3 sequences; 7.5% to 8.5% of them appeared once. Over 10% of the sample belongs to the ten largest clones. This clonotype was counted at least ten times. Its recognized antigen is unknown. No much larger clone is present one base from it, and per-base qualities are unavailable.

The TCR originated in a man between 50 and 69 years old who received an inactivated influenza vaccine. Donor details come from another sample of the same person, matched by shared clones. Here the chain combines TRBV15 and TRBJ2-4; no D gene can be assigned with confidence. This specimen consisted of PBMCs from blood, obtained 23 to 25 months after vaccination. The nucleotide sequence is given as TGTGCCACCAGCAGAGATTTTATGGGGTTTCAGTACTTC. This sequence encodes CATSRDFMGFQYF.